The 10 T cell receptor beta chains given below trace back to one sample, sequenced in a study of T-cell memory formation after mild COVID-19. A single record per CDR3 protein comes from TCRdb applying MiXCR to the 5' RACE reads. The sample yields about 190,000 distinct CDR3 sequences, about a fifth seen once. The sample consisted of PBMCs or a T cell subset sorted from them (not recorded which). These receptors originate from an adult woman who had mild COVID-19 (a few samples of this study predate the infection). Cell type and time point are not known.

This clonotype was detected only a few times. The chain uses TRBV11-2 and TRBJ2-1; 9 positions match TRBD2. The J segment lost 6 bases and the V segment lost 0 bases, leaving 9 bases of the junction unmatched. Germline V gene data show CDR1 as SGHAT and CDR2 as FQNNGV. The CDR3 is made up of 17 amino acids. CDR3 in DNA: TGTGCCAGCAGCTTAGATTTGCTAGCGGGGACTAGCAATGAGCAGTTCTTC. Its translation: CASSLDLLAGTSNEQFF.

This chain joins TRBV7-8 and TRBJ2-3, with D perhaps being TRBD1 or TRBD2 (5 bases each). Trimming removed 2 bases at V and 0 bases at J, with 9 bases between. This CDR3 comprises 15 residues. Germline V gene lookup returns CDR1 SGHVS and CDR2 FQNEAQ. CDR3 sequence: CASSLPGPSTDTQYF. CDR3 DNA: TGTGCCAGCAGCTTACCGGGACCCAGCACAGATACGCAGTATTTT. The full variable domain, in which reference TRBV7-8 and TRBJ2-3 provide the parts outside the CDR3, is GAGVSQSPRYKVAKRGQDVALRCDPISGHVSLFWYQQALGQGPEFLTYFQNEAQLDKSGLPSDRFFAERPEGSVSTLKIQRTQQEDSAVYLCASSLPGPSTDTQYFGPGTRLTVL.

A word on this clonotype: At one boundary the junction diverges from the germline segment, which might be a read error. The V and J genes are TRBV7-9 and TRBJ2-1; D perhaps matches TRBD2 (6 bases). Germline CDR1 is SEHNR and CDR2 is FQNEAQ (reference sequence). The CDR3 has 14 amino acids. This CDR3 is CASSLAPSYNEQFF. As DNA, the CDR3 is TGTGCCAGCAGCCTAGCGCCGTCCTACAATGAGCAGTTCTTC.

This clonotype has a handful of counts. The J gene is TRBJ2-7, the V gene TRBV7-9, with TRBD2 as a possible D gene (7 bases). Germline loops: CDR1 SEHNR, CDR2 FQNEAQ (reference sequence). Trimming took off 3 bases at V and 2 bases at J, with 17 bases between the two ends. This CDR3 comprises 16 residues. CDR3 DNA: TGTGCCAGCAGCTTCGCGGGGGCCCAAACTACCTACGAGCAGTACTTC. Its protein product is CASSFAGAQTTYEQYF.

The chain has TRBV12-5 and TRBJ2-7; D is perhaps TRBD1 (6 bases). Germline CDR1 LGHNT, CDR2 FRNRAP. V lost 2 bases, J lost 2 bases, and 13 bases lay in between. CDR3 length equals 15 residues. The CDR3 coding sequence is TGTGCTAGTGGTTTGTCGGACAGAGCCACCTACGAGCAGTACTTC. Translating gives CASGLSDRATYEQYF.

The DNA for the CDR3 is TGCGCCAGCAGCCAAGATTTAAGGGGCAATGAGCAGTTCTTC. This gives the protein CASSQDLRGNEQFF. The chain uses TRBV4-3 and TRBJ2-1, with TRBD1 as a possible D gene (5 bases). The CDR3 sequence is 14 residues long. V was cut by 0 bases and J by 6 bases, with 9 bases left in between. Germline V lookup: CDR1 LGHNA, CDR2 YSLEER.

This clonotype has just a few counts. The CDR3 is CATSREVDEQFF. The CDR3 region has the DNA TGTGCCACCAGCAGAGAGGTTGATGAGCAGTTCTTC. The chain has TRBV15 and TRBJ2-1; D gene ambiguous. The germline V gene encodes CDR1 LNHNV and CDR2 YYDKDF (reference sequence). The CDR3 covers 12 residues. Trimming pared 0 bases from V and 8 bases from J, leaving 5 bases between.

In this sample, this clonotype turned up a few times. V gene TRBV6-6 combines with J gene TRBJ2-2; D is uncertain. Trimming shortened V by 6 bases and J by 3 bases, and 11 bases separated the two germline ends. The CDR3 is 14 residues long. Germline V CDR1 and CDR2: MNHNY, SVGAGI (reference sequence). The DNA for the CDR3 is TGTGCCAGCAGGGCCAGTAGGTACACCGGGGAGCTGTTTTTT. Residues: CASRASRYTGELFF.

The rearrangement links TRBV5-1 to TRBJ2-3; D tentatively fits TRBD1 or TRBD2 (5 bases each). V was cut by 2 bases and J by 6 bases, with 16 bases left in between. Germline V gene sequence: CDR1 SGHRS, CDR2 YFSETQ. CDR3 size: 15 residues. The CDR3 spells CASSLRGTSRDTQYF. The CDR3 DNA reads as TGCGCCAGCAGCTTACGAGGGACGAGTAGGGATACGCAGTATTTT.

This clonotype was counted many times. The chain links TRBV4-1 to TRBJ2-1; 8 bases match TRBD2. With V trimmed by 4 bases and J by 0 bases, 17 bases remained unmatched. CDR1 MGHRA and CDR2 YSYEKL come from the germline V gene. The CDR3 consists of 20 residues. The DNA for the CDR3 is TGCGCCAGCAGCCCCCTCGGGAAAGCTAGCGGGCCGAGCTCCTACAATGAGCAGTTCTTC. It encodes CASSPLGKASGPSSYNEQFF.